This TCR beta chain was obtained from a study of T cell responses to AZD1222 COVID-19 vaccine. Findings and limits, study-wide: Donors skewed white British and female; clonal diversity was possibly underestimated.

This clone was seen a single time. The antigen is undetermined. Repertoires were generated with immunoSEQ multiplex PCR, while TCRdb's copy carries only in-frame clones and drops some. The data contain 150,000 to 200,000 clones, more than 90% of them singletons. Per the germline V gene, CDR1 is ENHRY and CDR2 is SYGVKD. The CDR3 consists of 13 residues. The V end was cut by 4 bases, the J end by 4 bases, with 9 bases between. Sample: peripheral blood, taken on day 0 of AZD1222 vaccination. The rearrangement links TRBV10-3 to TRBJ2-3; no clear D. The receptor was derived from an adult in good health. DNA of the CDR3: TGTGCCATCAGTGTGGGCCTCCCAGATACGCAGTATTTT. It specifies CAISVGLPDTQYF.